This T cell receptor beta chain emerged from a study of beta chain features in type 1 diabetes. Turning to the study itself: Taken together, all samples contributed around 100,000,000 examined sorted cells.

Germline CDR1 and CDR2: SGHRS and YFSETQ. CDR3 size: 14 residues. V lost 4 bases and J lost 8; bases outside the gene matches: 3. Turning to this clone: Its antigen is currently unknown. Other DNA sequences within the sample encode an identical CDR3.

Study-level results: The study notes PCR might favor shorter templates equally in patients and controls. Within each of all four CD4+ subsets, Type 1 diabetes patients had TCRB CDR3s that were moderately but significantly shorter. For patients, the naive, central memory and Treg TCRB repertoires appeared more alike than for healthy donors. Unsettled here was the matter of whether HLA type influences TCRB rearrangement.

The investigators reverse transcribed all of the isolated RNA, so they sequenced expressed TCRB transcripts. Sequenced by immunoSEQ multiplex PCR; TCRdb stores in-frame clones only, minus some. The profile shows 680,000 or so clones, roughly 13% of them singletons. This TCR derives from a man aged 18 to 29 with type 1 diabetes. Sequencing was performed on naive CD4+ T cells from blood. The genes are TRBV5-1 and TRBJ1-6; TRBD1 matches 10 bases. The CDR3 reads CASSPDRGDSPLHF. For the CDR3, the DNA is TGCGCCAGCAGCCCGGACAGGGGGGATTCACCCCTCCACTTT.